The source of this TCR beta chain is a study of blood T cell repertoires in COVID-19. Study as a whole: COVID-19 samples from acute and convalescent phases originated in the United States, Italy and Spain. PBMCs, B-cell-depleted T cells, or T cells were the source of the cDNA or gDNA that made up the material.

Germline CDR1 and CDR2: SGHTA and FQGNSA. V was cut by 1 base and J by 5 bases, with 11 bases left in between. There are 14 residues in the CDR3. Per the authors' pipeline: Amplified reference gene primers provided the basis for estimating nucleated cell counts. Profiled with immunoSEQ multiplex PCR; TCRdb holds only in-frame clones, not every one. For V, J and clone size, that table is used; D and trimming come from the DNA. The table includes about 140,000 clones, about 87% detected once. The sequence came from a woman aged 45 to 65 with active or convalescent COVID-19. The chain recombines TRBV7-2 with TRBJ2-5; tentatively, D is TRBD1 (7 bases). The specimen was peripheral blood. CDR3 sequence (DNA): TGTGCCAGCAGCTTAGTCCCAGGGGGGGAGACCCAGTACTTC. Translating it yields CASSLVPGGETQYF.